A selection of T cell receptor beta chains follows, all from one sample in a study of T-cell reconstitution after alpha-beta-depleted transplantation in children. Using its own MiXCR run on the PCR reads, TCRdb lists one record per CDR3 protein. The sample includes hundreds of thousands of distinct CDR3 sequences, approximately 15% of them seen just once. Sequencing used PBMCs from the stem cell graft donor, obtained from the stem cell graft. These receptor sequences come from a human donor who donated a stem cell graft to a child with acute myeloid leukemia. The conserved cysteine and the conserved F or W are not part of the CDR3 here. Size is stated for part of the rows, as once, few or many counts, or as a class when the clone is expanded.

TRBV11-2	NA	ASSLVRAGPYGYT
TRBV11-1	NA	ASSPENDRGPNEKLF
TRBV11-2	NA	ASSRERTNYGYT
TRBV6-5	many	ASSYASGNPYEQY
TRBV7-9	few	ASSLETMGELF
TRBV20-1	many	SPTDRWGDTEAF
TRBV5-1	NA	ASRRDGYNERF
TRBV20-1	many	SADGTGGRQPQH
TRBV6-5	once	ASSYRTVPTYEKY
TRBV5-1	few	ASSVDVDEAF
TRBV5-5	NA	ASSLGVDREAYGYT
TRBV6-2/TRBV6-3	NA	ASSYSGFSSPLH
TRBV6-5	many	ASTRADEQF
TRBV7-2	few	ASSLVTERGYGYT